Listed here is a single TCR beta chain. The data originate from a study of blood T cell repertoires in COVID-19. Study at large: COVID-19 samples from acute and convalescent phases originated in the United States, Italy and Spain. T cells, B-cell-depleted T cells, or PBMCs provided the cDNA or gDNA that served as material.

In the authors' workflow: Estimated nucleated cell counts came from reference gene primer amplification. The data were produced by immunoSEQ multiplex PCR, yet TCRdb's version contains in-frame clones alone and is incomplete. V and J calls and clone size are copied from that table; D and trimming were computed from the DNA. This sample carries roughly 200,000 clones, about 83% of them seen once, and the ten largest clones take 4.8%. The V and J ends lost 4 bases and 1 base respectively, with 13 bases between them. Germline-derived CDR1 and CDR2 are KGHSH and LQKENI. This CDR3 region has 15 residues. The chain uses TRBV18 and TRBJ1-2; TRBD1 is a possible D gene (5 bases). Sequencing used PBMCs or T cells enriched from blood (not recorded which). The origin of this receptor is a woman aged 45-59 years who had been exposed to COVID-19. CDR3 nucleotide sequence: TGTGCCAGCTCACGCAGACAGAATATTAACTATGGCTACACCTTC. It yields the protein CASSRRQNINYGYTF.